Below, 26 T cell receptor beta chains from the same sample are listed, as sequenced in a study of low-dose radiotherapy and immunotherapy resistance in tumors. TRAV- and TRBV-specific primers, spanning alpha and beta chains, primed first-strand cDNA. Amplification of TCRs used a constant-region primer and V-primer adapter for about 19 PCR cycles. TCRdb analysed the reads with MiXCR anew, one entry per CDR3 protein. This table holds approximately 100,000 distinct CDR3 sequences, around 21% found once. The sample's time point: after trial treatment. The treatment denotes: LDRT plus nivolumab, ipilimumab, low-dose cyclophosphamide and aspirin (RACIN trial). The sequencing used PBMCs, collected after low-dose radiotherapy plus immunotherapy. These receptors originate from a male donor with prostate cancer.

This clonotype was counted ten times or more. V is TRBV6-5 and J is TRBJ2-5, with 11 nucleotides matching TRBD2. V shed 2 bases, J shed 5 bases, and the junction held 4 bases outside the gene matches. Germline CDR1 MNHEY, CDR2 SVGAGI. The CDR3 runs 15 residues. The CDR3 bases are TGTGCCAGCAGTTACATAGCGGGGGGGCGTGAGACCCAGTACTTC. It specifies CASSYIAGGRETQYF.

This clonotype was counted at least ten times. This chain joins TRBV30 and TRBJ1-6; D possibly corresponds to TRBD1 (5 bases). CDR1 and CDR2 (germline): GTSNPN, SVGIG (reference sequence). The CDR3 extends over 13 amino acids. The V end was cut by 5 bases, the J end by 6 bases, with 11 bases between. For the CDR3, the DNA is TGTGCCTGGGACAGTAGTTTTAATTCACCCCTCCACTTT. Amino acids: CAWDSSFNSPLHF.

On this clonotype itself: This likely reflects a read error, since a far larger clone is one base away. In nucleotides, the CDR3 is TGTGCCATCTGTGAAAGCATTGGCAGCAATCAGCCCCAGCATTTT. Translating gives CAICESIGSNQPQHF. The rearrangement links TRBV6-6 to TRBJ1-5; D not resolved. This CDR3 is built from 15 residues. Trimming took off 10 bases at V and 1 base at J, with 17 bases between the two ends. In germline, CDR1 is MNHNY, CDR2 SVGAGI (reference sequence).

This clonotype was counted at least ten times. The genes are TRBV5-1 and TRBJ2-7; 8 nucleotides agree with TRBD2. V lost 4 bases to trimming and J lost 5 bases; unmatched junction nucleotides: 14. Germline V gene data show CDR1 as SGHRS and CDR2 as YFSETQ. CDR3 length: 16 residues. CDR3 in amino acids: CASSPPGGVGSNEQYF. The CDR3 DNA reads as TGCGCCAGCAGCCCCCCCGGGGGGGTAGGGTCGAACGAGCAGTACTTC.

This clonotype was detected ten times or more. This chain uses TRBV13 with TRBJ2-3; 10 positions agree with TRBD1. This CDR3 is 15 amino acids long. Per the germline V gene, CDR1 is PRHDT and CDR2 is FYEKMQ (reference sequence). With 5 bases clipped from V and 5 bases from J, the junction kept 7 bases outside the gene matches. DNA of the CDR3: TGTGCCAGCAGCCGCCCCGGGACAGGGGTAGATACGCAGTATTTT. It encodes CASSRPGTGVDTQYF.

This clonotype was seen ten or more times. J is TRBJ1-5 and V is TRBV12-3 or TRBV12-4, with D possibly being TRBD1 (6 bases). Trimming cost V 3 bases and J 1 base, with 7 bases left between them. The CDR3 is 14 residues long. The DNA of the CDR3 is TGTGCCAGCAGTTTTGGGACAAGCAATCAGCCCCAGCATTTT. Translated: CASSFGTSNQPQHF.

The V and J genes are TRBV7-3 and TRBJ2-5; D tentatively fits TRBD1 or TRBD2 (5 bases each). Germline V lookup: CDR1 SGHTA, CDR2 FQGTGA. The CDR3 is 15 residues long. The ends were cut back, 4 bases at V and 2 bases at J, with 14 bases in the middle. CDR3 sequence reads: CASSSRGIGQETQYF. The CDR3 DNA reads as TGTGCCAGCAGCTCGAGGGGAATAGGGCAAGAGACCCAGTACTTC.

Ten or more counts support this clonotype. The gene calls are TRBV10-3 and TRBJ2-1; D gene ambiguous. V dropped 9 bases and J dropped 4 bases, with 10 bases sitting between them. The germline V gene encodes CDR1 ENHRY and CDR2 SYGVKD. The CDR3 totals 12 residues. CDR3 amino acids: CAITDQYNEQFF. The CDR3 DNA reads as TGTGCCATAACGGACCAATACAATGAGCAGTTCTTC.

This clonotype was detected many times. The chain recombines TRBV15 with TRBJ2-1, with 10 nucleotides matching TRBD1. The trim removed 0 bases at V and 7 bases at J, leaving 6 bases unmatched. This CDR3 has 16 residues. CDR1 is LNHNV, CDR2 YYDKDF, per germline (reference sequence). The CDR3 loop reads CATSRDRGTGVNEQFF. In nucleotides, the CDR3 is TGTGCCACCAGCAGAGATAGGGGGACAGGGGTAAATGAGCAGTTCTTC.

Ten or more counts support this clonotype. V gene TRBV7-9 combines with J gene TRBJ1-5; no clear D gene. The CDR3 runs to 13 residues. Germline-derived CDR1 and CDR2 are SEHNR and FQNEAQ (reference sequence). V was trimmed by 5 bases and J by 6 bases, leaving 11 bases between them. This CDR3 is CASSDDGSQPQHF. CDR3 DNA sequence: TGTGCCAGCAGCGACGACGGTTCTCAGCCCCAGCATTTT.

This chain uses TRBV12-3 or TRBV12-4 with TRBJ1-5; D remains unclear. V lost 2 bases and J 5 bases, leaving 4 bases between the germline ends. This CDR3 is 12 amino acids long. This chain's CDR3 is CASSLLDQPQHF. CDR3 sequence (DNA): TGTGCCAGCAGTTTACTAGATCAGCCCCAGCATTTT.

The J gene is TRBJ2-3, the V gene TRBV7-6; D is undetermined. Germline values: CDR1 SGHVS, CDR2 FNYEAQ. V was clipped by 1 base and J by 0 bases, with 11 bases between them. This CDR3 region has 16 residues. The chain's CDR3 is CASSLVSMTSTDTQYF. CDR3 coding DNA: TGTGCCAGCAGCTTAGTAAGCATGACTAGCACAGATACGCAGTATTTT.

The table lists this clonotype with many counts. V gene TRBV11-3 combines with J gene TRBJ2-2; D assignment may be TRBD1 or TRBD2 (5 bases each). Per the germline V gene, CDR1 is SGHNT and CDR2 is YENEEA. Trimming shortened V by 3 bases and J by 4 bases, and 9 bases separated the two germline ends. The length of the CDR3 is 14 residues. The CDR3 loop is CASSLGRGTGELFF. The CDR3 region has the DNA TGTGCCAGCAGCTTGGGACGGGGCACCGGGGAGCTGTTTTTT.

This clonotype was seen many times. CDR3 amino acids: CASSPLLGQETQYF. CDR3 nucleotide sequence: TGCGCCAGCAGCCCCTTACTGGGCCAAGAGACCCAGTACTTC. This chain uses TRBV4-1 with TRBJ2-5; no firm D call. Germline V gene sequence: CDR1 MGHRA, CDR2 YSYEKL. Between the trimmed V and J ends, which lost 4 bases and 1 base, there was a span of 10 bases. CDR3 length: 14 amino acids.

This clonotype has ten or more counts. The CDR3 DNA reads TGCGCCAGCAGTGCTACAGGGAACTATGGCTACACCTTC. This sequence encodes CASSATGNYGYTF. The chain combines TRBV10-1 with TRBJ1-2, with a tentative D call TRBD1 (6 bases). There are 13 residues in the CDR3. Trimming pared 4 bases from V and 2 bases from J, leaving 8 bases between. Per germline, CDR1 WNHNN and CDR2 SYGVQD (reference sequence).

This clonotype was found a few times. The J gene is TRBJ1-4, the V gene TRBV6-1; 8 positions match TRBD1. The CDR3 is 16 amino acids. V lost 1 base, J lost 7 bases, and 8 bases stayed unmatched. The germline V gene has CDR1 MNHNS and CDR2 SASEGT. The CDR3 loop reads CASSEGRQGNGEKLFF. CDR3 in DNA: TGTGCCAGCAGTGAAGGGCGACAGGGGAACGGTGAAAAACTGTTTTTT.

This clonotype was counted ten times or more. V is TRBV14 and J is TRBJ2-5, with 7 bases matching TRBD2. The V gene's germline CDR1 is SGHDN and CDR2 FVKESK. The CDR3 is 14 amino acids. V lost 5 bases, J lost 7 bases, and 10 bases stayed unmatched. The CDR3 DNA follows: TGTGCCAGCAGCAAAGGGTTAGCGGGCCGGACCCAGTACTTC. This gives the protein CASSKGLAGRTQYF. The full variable domain, completed using reference TRBV14 and TRBJ2-5, is EAGVTQFPSHSVIEKGQTVTLRCDPISGHDNLYWYRRVMGKEIKFLLHFVKESKQDESGMPNNRFLAERTGGTYSTLKVQPAELEDSGVYFCASSKGLAGRTQYFGPGTRLLVL.

The chain employs TRBV5-1 and TRBJ1-3; the D gene is possibly TRBD1 (5 bases). V was clipped by 4 bases and J by 1 base, with 6 bases between them. Per the germline V gene, CDR1 is SGHRS and CDR2 is YFSETQ. This CDR3 has 13 residues. The CDR3 protein is CASSNRSGNTIYF. The CDR3 DNA reads TGCGCCAGCAGCAACAGGTCTGGAAACACCATATATTTT.

Many counts were recorded for this clonotype. The chain employs TRBV12-3 or TRBV12-4 and TRBJ1-6; D perhaps matches TRBD1 (5 bases). This CDR3 is built from 14 residues. V gave up 4 bases and J gave up 7 bases, with 11 bases separating them. The CDR3 DNA follows: TGTGCCAGCAGTTCGATGGGGGGGAATTCACCCCTCCACTTT. This gives the protein CASSSMGGNSPLHF.

The chain recombines TRBV9 with TRBJ1-1; D is uncertain. Germline V lookup: CDR1 SGDLS, CDR2 YYNGEE. The CDR3 is made up of 14 amino acids. V lost 2 bases, J lost 0 bases, and 8 bases lay in between. The CDR3 nucleotides read TGTGCCAGCAGCGTGGGCAGCGTGAACACTGAAGCTTTCTTT. Translation gives CASSVGSVNTEAFF.

The chain recombines TRBV27 with TRBJ2-5; D remains ambiguous. CDR3 length: 13 amino acids. Per the germline V gene, CDR1 is MNHEY and CDR2 is SMNVEV (reference sequence). Trimming shortened V by 4 bases and J by 5 bases, and 11 bases separated the two germline ends. DNA of the CDR3: TGTGCCAGCAGTTCCCGATTGAGGGAGACCCAGTACTTC. It yields the protein CASSSRLRETQYF.

In its sample, this clonotype was seen many times. V usage is TRBV5-1 and J usage is TRBJ2-1, with D possibly TRBD2 on 6 matching bases. CDR3 length: 15 amino acids. V lost 3 bases and J lost 6, with 16 bases in between. Germline-derived CDR1 and CDR2 are SGHRS and YFSETQ. The chain's CDR3 is CASSWAGGRRNEQFF. Here the CDR3 DNA reads TGCGCCAGCAGCTGGGCTGGGGGGAGGCGCAATGAGCAGTTCTTC.

The chain couples TRBV5-1 to TRBJ1-2; 7 positions match TRBD1. V gave up 2 bases and J gave up 8 bases; unmatched junction bases: 6. Germline V CDR1 and CDR2: SGHRS, YFSETQ. The CDR3 sequence is 13 residues long. CDR3 in amino acids: CASSFEGGAGYTF. As DNA, the CDR3 is TGCGCCAGCAGCTTCGAAGGGGGCGCGGGCTACACCTTC.

This clonotype appeared many times. The rearrangement uses TRBV5-1 and TRBJ2-7, with 9 bases aligning to TRBD1. This CDR3 region has 14 residues. Germline V gene lookup returns CDR1 SGHRS and CDR2 YFSETQ. V lost 5 bases to trimming and J lost 3 bases; unmatched junction nucleotides: 6. For the CDR3, the DNA is TGCGCCAGCAGAGACGACAGGGGGAGCTACGAGCAGTACTTC. It yields the protein CASRDDRGSYEQYF.

There are many counts of this clonotype. The chain joins TRBV7-9 to TRBJ2-2; no definite D call. The CDR3 totals 14 residues. V was cut by 5 bases and J by 5 bases, with 12 bases left in between. CDR1 is SEHNR, CDR2 FQNEAQ, per germline (reference sequence). The CDR3 DNA reads as TGTGCCAGCAGCCTACGTGAGGCAACCGGGGAGCTGTTTTTT. Its translation is CASSLREATGELFF.

This clonotype was seen ten or more times. This chain joins TRBV14 and TRBJ1-2, with D unresolved. The V and J ends lost 0 bases and 8 bases respectively, with 13 bases between them. Germline V gives CDR1 SGHDN, CDR2 FVKESK. The CDR3 covers 14 residues. The CDR3: CASSQEGGRLGYTF. CDR3 DNA: TGTGCCAGCAGCCAAGAGGGCGGAAGGTTAGGCTACACCTTC.